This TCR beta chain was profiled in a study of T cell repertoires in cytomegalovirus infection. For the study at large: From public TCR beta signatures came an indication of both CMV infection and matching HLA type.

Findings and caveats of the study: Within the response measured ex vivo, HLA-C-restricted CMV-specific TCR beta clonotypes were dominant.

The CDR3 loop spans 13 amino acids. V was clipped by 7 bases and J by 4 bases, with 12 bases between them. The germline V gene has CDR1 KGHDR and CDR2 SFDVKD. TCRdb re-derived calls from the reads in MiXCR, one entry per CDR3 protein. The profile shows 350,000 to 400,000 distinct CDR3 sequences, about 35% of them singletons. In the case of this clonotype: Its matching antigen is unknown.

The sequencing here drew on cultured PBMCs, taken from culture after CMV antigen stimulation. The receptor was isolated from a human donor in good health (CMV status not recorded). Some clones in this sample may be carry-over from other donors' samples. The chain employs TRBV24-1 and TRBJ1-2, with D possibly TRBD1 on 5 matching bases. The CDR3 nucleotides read TGTGCCACCAGGGACACCGGAGGCTATGGCTACACCTTC. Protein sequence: CATRDTGGYGYTF.